This T cell receptor (beta chain) was profiled in a study of shared clonotypes between healthy human individuals. Points from the study as a whole: Incomplete sequencing of sorted subsets was indicated by rarefaction despite large depth. Limited genetic and exposure-history diversity came from having few donors.

A word on this clone: The antigen is unknown.

Positive CCR7 selection of CD45RO-negative cells yielded the naive CD8 cells, and terminally differentiated effector memory CD45RA+ cells were excluded. Adults of Caucasian background living in Nashville, Tennessee made up all donors. Sorted-subset replicate PCR reactions were performed with around 210 ng DNA, corresponding to tens of thousands of T cell genomes. Sequencing was performed with immunoSEQ multiplex PCR; in TCRdb, only in-frame clones are kept and a portion is missing. The data show millions of clones, with roughly 94% seen just once and around 1.1% held by the top ten. The sequence was collected from a man between 18 and 35 years old in good health. The specimen was naive CD8+ T cells sorted from blood.

The CDR3 DNA sequence: TGTGCCAGCAGCTTCCGGGACTCCTACGAGCAGTACTTC. Translated: CASSFRDSYEQYF. This chain joins TRBV7-9 and TRBJ2-7; possible D gene TRBD2, 5 bases. This CDR3 contains 13 residues. Germline loops: CDR1 SEHNR, CDR2 FQNEAQ (reference sequence). Trimming left V 3 bases short and J 0 bases short, with 6 bases between.